One and the same sample provided the 23 T cell receptor beta chains below, sequenced in a study of blood T cell repertoires in COVID-19. Data came from immunoSEQ multiplex PCR; TCRdb stores just in-frame clones and leaves some out. The sample consists of a few hundred thousand clones, 85% to 90% of them appearing once. Sequenced: PBMCs or T cells enriched from blood (not recorded which). The receptors come from a man between 18 and 35 years old who had recovered from COVID-19.

This clone was picked up one time. This sequence joins TRBV4-1 and TRBJ2-1; TRBD2 matches 9 bases. The CDR3 is 14 amino acids. The germline V gene has CDR1 MGHRA and CDR2 YSYEKL. V was pared by 1 base and J by 10 bases, with 5 bases of the junction left unmatched. CDR3 nucleotide sequence: TGCGCCAGCAGCCAAGGAGCTAGCGGGGCAGAGCAGTTCTTC. It translates to CASSQGASGAEQFF.

The chain's CDR3 is CASIYRRDAGNTIYF. Written as DNA, the CDR3 is TGTGCCAGTATTTATCGGCGGGACGCCGGAAACACCATATATTTT. V and J are TRBV19 and TRBJ1-3; maybe TRBD1 (5 bases). Trimming took 7 bases from V and 4 from J, leaving 17 bases between them. Germline V CDR1 and CDR2: LNHDA, SQIVND (reference sequence). This CDR3 has 15 residues.

The chain is built from TRBV5-6 and TRBJ2-1; 13 nucleotides match TRBD2. The CDR3 spans 16 residues. CDR1 and CDR2 (germline): SGHDT, YYEEEE. The trim removed 3 bases at V and 6 bases at J, leaving 6 bases unmatched. The CDR3 DNA reads TGTGCCAGCAGCTGGACGGGACTAGCGGGATTCAATGAGCAGTTCTTC. It specifies CASSWTGLAGFNEQFF. The full variable domain, completed using reference TRBV5-6 and TRBJ2-1, is DAGVTQSPTHLIKTRGQQVTLRCSPKSGHDTVSWYQQALGQGPQFIFQYYEEEERQRGNFPDRFSGHQFPNYSSELNVNALLLGDSALYLCASSWTGLAGFNEQFFGPGTRLTVL.

The J gene is TRBJ2-3, the V gene TRBV7-2; no firm D call. The CDR3 spans 11 residues. Germline V CDR1 and CDR2: SGHTA, FQGNSA. Trimming stripped 5 bases from V and 8 bases from J, with 8 bases between. CDR3 sequence reads: CASSPGATQYF. The CDR3 nucleotides are TGTGCCAGCAGCCCAGGTGCTACGCAGTATTTT.

J is TRBJ2-3 and V is TRBV29-1; no definite D call. The length of the CDR3 is 12 residues. V lost 1 base and J 5 bases, leaving 7 bases between the germline ends. Germline CDR1 SQVTM, CDR2 ANQGSEA. Written as DNA, the CDR3 is TGCAGCGTTGAAGCTCCGGGAGATACGCAGTATTTT. It encodes CSVEAPGDTQYF.

This clone was seen once. This chain joins TRBV5-1 and TRBJ1-2; no firm D call. V shed 0 bases and J shed 1 base, with 7 bases lying between them. Germline V gene sequence: CDR1 SGHRS, CDR2 YFSETQ. This CDR3 contains 14 residues. The CDR3 DNA is TGCGCCAGCAGCTTGGCCGCGAGTAACTATGGCTACACCTTC. Residues: CASSLAASNYGYTF.

This CDR3 is CASIRGSYNEQFF. CDR3 nucleotide sequence: TGTGCCAGCATCCGGGGTTCCTACAATGAGCAGTTCTTC. V is TRBV28 and J is TRBJ2-1, with a possible D match to TRBD2 (5 bases). There are 13 residues in the CDR3. Germline loops: CDR1 MDHEN, CDR2 SYDVKM. V was clipped by 7 bases and J by 1 base, with 8 bases between them.

The rearrangement joins TRBV6-1 to TRBJ2-2; D may be TRBD1 (6 bases). Germline CDR1 is MNHNS and CDR2 is SASEGT. Between the trimmed V and J ends, which lost 2 bases and 5 bases, there was a span of 12 bases. The CDR3 totals 15 residues. The CDR3 region has the DNA TGTGCCAGCAGTGAAATGGACAGTATAACCGGGGAGCTGTTTTTT. Its protein is CASSEMDSITGELFF.

This chain uses TRBV10-3 with TRBJ2-3; tentatively, D is TRBD2 (7 bases). Germline V gene data show CDR1 as ENHRY and CDR2 as SYGVKD. Trimming removed 3 bases at V and 5 bases at J, with 15 bases between. The CDR3 extends over 15 amino acids. CDR3 loop: CAISEKGGQGDTQYF. CDR3 bases: TGTGCCATCAGTGAAAAGGGGGGGCAGGGAGATACGCAGTATTTT.

This chain uses TRBV9 with TRBJ1-2, with TRBD1 matching 10 bases. The germline CDR1 and CDR2 sequences are SGDLS and YYNGEE. Germline trimming cut 3 bases from V and 2 bases from J; bases unmatched to any gene: 7. The CDR3 loop spans 16 amino acids. The CDR3 spells CASSGLGQGINYGYTF. CDR3 bases: TGTGCCAGCAGCGGATTGGGACAGGGGATAAACTATGGCTACACCTTC.

This clone was recorded many times. Other nucleotide sequences from this sample produce the same CDR3. The chain joins TRBV11-2 to TRBJ1-1, with TRBD1 matching 7 bases. The CDR3 is 14 amino acids. Trimming at V came to 2 bases and at J to 2 bases, leaving 2 bases not matched to a gene. Germline assignment: CDR1 SGHAT and CDR2 FQNNGV. CDR3 residues: CASSLRDRNTEAFF. In DNA form, the CDR3 reads TGTGCCAGCAGCTTACGGGACAGAAACACTGAAGCTTTCTTT.

The chain has TRBV12-3 or TRBV12-4 and TRBJ1-4; 8 bases line up with TRBD1. CDR3 length: 12 amino acids. The J segment lost 14 bases and the V segment lost 1 base, leaving 3 bases of the junction unmatched. Here the CDR3 reads CASSLGQGILFF. CDR3 nucleotide sequence: TGTGCCAGCAGTTTAGGACAGGGGATTCTGTTTTTT.

This rearrangement joins TRBV28 to TRBJ1-2; 8 nucleotides align to TRBD1. With V trimmed by 5 bases and J by 8 bases, 4 bases remained unmatched. The germline gives CDR1 MDHEN, CDR2 SYDVKM. This CDR3 has 12 residues. The CDR3 protein is CASSQGADGYTF. CDR3 coding DNA: TGTGCCAGCAGTCAGGGGGCGGACGGCTACACCTTC.

This chain links TRBV10-2 with TRBJ2-1; TRBD2 aligns across 7 bases. The CDR3 spans 15 residues. Germline CDR1 and CDR2: WSHSY and SAAADI. With 6 bases clipped from V and 6 bases from J, the junction kept 11 bases outside the gene matches. The CDR3 DNA sequence: TGCGCCAGCAGGACCGGGACTACCTTTCTCAATGAGCAGTTCTTC. Its protein product is CASRTGTTFLNEQFF.

The CDR3, as DNA: TGTGCCAGCTCACCACTCCCGCGGGCCGCAGATACGCAGTATTTT. Its protein product is CASSPLPRAADTQYF. V and J are TRBV18 and TRBJ2-3; a weak D match, TRBD2 (5 bases). The CDR3 is 15 amino acids. The V end lost 1 base, the J end lost 4 bases, and 12 bases lay between the germline ends. Germline V gene lookup returns CDR1 KGHSH and CDR2 LQKENI.

Regarding this clone: Different DNA sequences within this sample yield the same CDR3. This chain links TRBV6-5 with TRBJ2-1; D is perhaps TRBD1 (6 bases). CDR3 size: 11 residues. Germline CDR1 MNHEY, CDR2 SVGAGI. The CDR3 here is CASSQGNEQFF. The CDR3, as DNA: TGTGCGAGCTCCCAGGGGAATGAGCAGTTCTTC.

On this clone itself: The same CDR3 can be traced to other DNA sequences in this sample. V is TRBV6-5 and J is TRBJ1-5; TRBD1 might be the D (5 bases). V dropped 6 bases and J dropped 5 bases, with 8 bases sitting between them. The CDR3 contains 12 residues. Looked up from germline, CDR1 is MNHEY and CDR2 is SVGAGI. The CDR3 loop reads CASRAGDQPQHF. The CDR3 DNA sequence: TGTGCCAGCAGGGCGGGGGATCAGCCCCAGCATTTT.

The V gene is TRBV4-2, the J gene TRBJ2-7, with D possibly matching TRBD1 (6 bases). CDR3 length equals 11 residues. Per the germline V gene, CDR1 is LGHNA and CDR2 is YNFKEQ. With 6 bases removed from V and 7 bases from J, the gap between germline ends came to 10 bases. Here the CDR3 reads CASSIRGEQYF. The CDR3 nucleotides read TGTGCCAGCAGTATCAGGGGTGAGCAGTACTTC.

The CDR3: CATSDFSYGEQFF. CDR3 nucleotides: TGTGCCACCAGTGATTTCTCGTATGGCGAGCAGTTCTTC. The chain has TRBV24-1 and TRBJ2-1; D is undetermined. Between the trimmed V and J ends, which lost 1 base and 10 bases, there was a span of 10 bases. The CDR3 is 13 residues long. CDR1 is KGHDR, CDR2 SFDVKD, per germline.

The chain carries TRBV19 and TRBJ1-3; D remains ambiguous. The germline V gene has CDR1 LNHDA and CDR2 SQIVND (reference sequence). The CDR3 contains 16 residues. V was trimmed by 1 base and J by 0 bases, leaving 10 bases between them. The CDR3, as DNA: TGTGCCAGTAGTATAGGACACAAGATCTCTGGAAACACCATATATTTT. It specifies CASSIGHKISGNTIYF.

The rearrangement joins TRBV6-4 to TRBJ1-2, with TRBD1 identical over 9 bases. Germline CDR1 MRHNA, CDR2 SNTAGT. The J segment lost 4 bases and the V segment lost 5 bases, leaving 5 bases of the junction unmatched. This CDR3 region has 14 residues. The CDR3 nucleotides read TGTGCCAGCAGTAACGGACAGGGGCGCTATGGCTACACCTTC. It yields the protein CASSNGQGRYGYTF.

The chain has TRBV5-6 and TRBJ2-7; D is perhaps TRBD2 (5 bases). The CDR3 has 17 amino acids. The V gene lost 0 bases and the J gene lost 0 bases, with 16 bases spanning the gap. The germline gives CDR1 SGHDT, CDR2 YYEEEE. In DNA form, the CDR3 reads TGTGCCAGCAGCTTGGCCCCTTCTGGGAGCCTCTCCTACGAGCAGTACTTC. It yields the protein CASSLAPSGSLSYEQYF.

This chain connects TRBV12-3 or TRBV12-4 to TRBJ1-5, with D possibly matching TRBD1 (6 bases). The V end was cut by 1 base, the J end by 10 bases, with 8 bases between. The CDR3 loop spans 12 amino acids. In DNA form, the CDR3 reads TGTGCCAGCAGTTTAGAACAGGGTCCCCAGCATTTT. The encoded protein is CASSLEQGPQHF.